Listed below are T cell receptor beta chains from one sample, sequenced in a study of T-cell memory formation after mild COVID-19. TCRdb re-called the 5' RACE reads with MiXCR, one entry per CDR3 protein. The sample has about 430,000 distinct CDR3 sequences; roughly a quarter are singletons. The source material was PBMCs or a T cell subset sorted from them (not recorded which). The receptors were sampled from an adult woman who had mild COVID-19 (a few samples of this study predate the infection). Cell type and time point are not known. The CDR3 runs from the conserved cysteine through the conserved F or W. The order of the fields is J gene, V gene, D gene, clone size, CDR3 protein, CDR3 DNA. A D gene is named only where the DNA matches it firmly. Size tells how often a clone was seen (once, few, many) or the class of an expanded clone, and some rows leave it out.

TRBJ2-1	TRBV6-1	TRBD1	.	CASSGQGFNEQFF	TGTGCCAGCAGCGGACAGGGTTTCAATGAGCAGTTCTTC
TRBJ1-1	TRBV18	.	.	CASSPSNAGTEAFF	TGTGCCAGCTCACCATCGAATGCAGGGACTGAAGCTTTCTTT
TRBJ1-5	TRBV5-6	TRBD1	.	CASSTGQGGPQHF	TGTGCCAGCAGCACGGGACAGGGTGGTCCCCAGCATTTT
TRBJ2-7	TRBV19	TRBD2	.	CASSMGLAGQAYEQYF	TGTGCCAGTAGTATGGGACTAGCGGGACAGGCCTACGAGCAGTACTTC
TRBJ1-2	TRBV5-1	TRBD1	.	CASSLEGTGEGYTF	TGCGCCAGCAGCTTGGAGGGGACAGGGGAGGGCTACACCTTC
TRBJ2-5	TRBV6-1	TRBD1	few	CASSGRDRGLGRETQYF	TGTGCCAGCAGTGGCCGGGACAGGGGGCTCGGACGAGAGACCCAGTACTTC
TRBJ2-7	TRBV11-2	.	few	CASSLDRWGPPDTYEQYF	TGTGCCAGCAGCTTAGATCGATGGGGTCCCCCGGACACCTACGAGCAGTACTTC
TRBJ2-1	TRBV12-3/TRBV12-4	TRBD1	few	CASSLASRGNEQFF	TGTGCCAGCAGTTTAGCGAGCAGGGGGAATGAGCAGTTCTTC
TRBJ2-7	TRBV7-9	.	few	CASSLEWAYEQYF	TGTGCCAGCAGCTTAGAGTGGGCCTACGAGCAGTACTTC
TRBJ1-1	TRBV14	.	.	CASSLLSGNTEAFF	TGTGCCAGCAGCCTGTTAAGCGGGAACACTGAAGCTTTCTTT
TRBJ1-2	TRBV30	.	.	CAWSAGAGDGYTF	TGTGCCTGGAGTGCGGGGGCCGGAGATGGCTACACCTTC
TRBJ1-2	TRBV20-1	TRBD1	.	CSARDEFRGNGYTF	TGCAGTGCTAGAGATGAGTTCAGGGGGAATGGCTACACCTTC
TRBJ1-4	TRBV7-9	.	few	CASSPRGGEKLFF	TGTGCCAGCAGCCCCAGAGGTGGAGAAAAACTGTTTTTT
TRBJ2-3	TRBV5-1	TRBD2	.	CASSLPSGYTDTQYF	TGCGCCAGCAGCTTGCCTAGCGGATACACAGATACGCAGTATTTT
TRBJ1-3	TRBV9	TRBD1	.	CASSAGFQGARGNTIYF	TGTGCCAGCAGCGCTGGTTTCCAGGGGGCGCGTGGAAACACCATATATTTT
TRBJ2-6	TRBV19	.	.	CASTPVNSGANVLTF	TGTGCCAGTACCCCAGTTAACTCTGGGGCCAACGTCCTGACTTTC
TRBJ2-3	TRBV11-2	.	.	CASSLVGGGPDTQYF	TGTGCCAGCAGCTTAGTGGGGGGAGGACCAGATACGCAGTATTTT
TRBJ2-7	TRBV5-5	TRBD1	.	CASSFEQGLYEQYF	TGTGCCAGCAGCTTCGAACAGGGGCTTTACGAGCAGTACTTC
TRBJ2-7	TRBV4-2	.	.	CASSQADSFDEQYF	TGTGCCAGCAGCCAAGCTGATTCATTCGACGAGCAGTACTTC
TRBJ2-1	TRBV5-6	.	.	CASSLAGSPEQFF	TGTGCCAGCAGCTTGGCTGGGTCCCCTGAGCAGTTCTTC
TRBJ1-1	TRBV5-1	.	.	CASRRGATEAFF	TGCGCCAGCAGGCGGGGGGCCACTGAAGCTTTCTTT
TRBJ1-2	TRBV11-1	TRBD1	.	CASSFMGQAYGYTF	TGTGCCAGCAGCTTCATGGGACAGGCCTATGGCTACACCTTC
TRBJ2-7	TRBV28	.	.	CASSFSQGGFHEQYF	TGTGCCAGCAGTTTCTCGCAGGGGGGATTCCACGAGCAGTACTTC
TRBJ2-1	TRBV30	TRBD2	.	CAWMGLAGGSYNEQFF	TGTGCCTGGATGGGACTAGCGGGGGGCTCCTACAATGAGCAGTTCTTC
TRBJ1-5	TRBV6-5	TRBD1	few	CASSYSGQGSQPQHF	TGTGCCAGCAGTTACTCCGGACAGGGGAGTCAGCCCCAGCATTTT
TRBJ2-3	TRBV14	TRBD2	.	CASSRTLAGALTDTQYF	TGTGCCAGCAGCAGAACTTTAGCGGGGGCCCTCACAGATACGCAGTATTTT
TRBJ1-2	TRBV5-1	.	.	CASSLEQPWGYTF	TGCGCCAGCAGCTTGGAACAGCCATGGGGCTACACCTTC
TRBJ2-5	TRBV2	.	.	CASSDGQGLETQYF	TGTGCCAGCAGTGATGGTCAGGGGTTAGAGACCCAGTACTTC
TRBJ1-2	TRBV5-5	.	.	CASSLVWEGGYTF	TGTGCCAGCAGCTTGGTCTGGGAAGGAGGCTACACCTTC
TRBJ1-1	TRBV12-3/TRBV12-4	.	few	CASSLMEGTEAFF	TGTGCCAGCAGTTTGATGGAGGGAACTGAAGCTTTCTTT
TRBJ2-3	TRBV6-6	.	.	CASSSGDFRTDTQYF	TGTGCCAGCAGTTCCGGGGACTTTCGCACAGATACGCAGTATTTT
TRBJ1-5	TRBV4-1	TRBD1	.	CASSPSSTGRDQPQHF	TGCGCCAGCAGTCCATCTTCGACAGGGAGGGATCAGCCCCAGCATTTT
TRBJ2-3	TRBV11-1	TRBD1	.	CASSFQRTGQGGTDTQYF	TGTGCCAGCAGCTTCCAACGAACGGGACAGGGAGGCACAGATACGCAGTATTTT
TRBJ2-5	TRBV7-6	.	few	CASSRTVGQETQYF	TGTGCCAGCAGCCGAACAGTAGGCCAAGAGACCCAGTACTTC
TRBJ2-7	TRBV11-2	.	once	CASSSLSTEQYF	TGTGCCAGCAGCTCCTTGAGTACGGAGCAGTACTTC
TRBJ2-2	TRBV5-1	.	.	CASSPVGQHPGELFF	TGCGCCAGCAGCCCCGTTGGACAACACCCCGGGGAGCTGTTTTTT
TRBJ2-7	TRBV29-1	TRBD2	.	CSVVGLAGAPVGYEQYF	TGCAGCGTTGTGGGACTAGCGGGAGCTCCCGTGGGTTACGAGCAGTACTTC
TRBJ2-5	TRBV5-1	TRBD2	.	CASSFSPSGSVETQYF	TGCGCCAGCAGCTTCAGTCCTAGCGGGAGTGTGGAGACCCAGTACTTC
TRBJ2-1	TRBV20-1	TRBD1	.	CSARTGTGASDEQFF	TGCAGTGCTAGAACCGGGACAGGGGCCTCCGATGAGCAGTTCTTC
TRBJ2-7	TRBV6-2/TRBV6-3	TRBD1	many	CASSNRGLVDEQYF	TGTGCCAGCAGCAACAGGGGCCTTGTAGACGAGCAGTACTTC
TRBJ2-3	TRBV7-9	TRBD2	.	CASSLARLAGPSSTDTQYF	TGTGCCAGCAGCTTAGCTCGGCTAGCGGGGCCATCTAGCACAGATACGCAGTATTTT
TRBJ2-7	TRBV7-8	TRBD2	few	CASSRLVLAGGLDEQYF	TGTGCCAGCAGTCGTCTTGTGCTAGCGGGGGGGCTTGACGAGCAGTACTTC
TRBJ1-5	TRBV7-2	.	.	CASSLAWVSNQPQHF	TGTGCCAGCAGCTTAGCTTGGGTTAGCAATCAGCCCCAGCATTTT